The source of this TCR beta chain is a study of monozygotic twins with inflammatory bowel disease. Broader study findings: With others, IBD patients shared fewer clonotypes than healthy twins did, especially with disease activity.

Comment on this clonotype: The antigen is unknown.

Both TCRalpha and TCRbeta cDNA were subjected to two nested PCRs lasting about 15 and 9 cycles. TCRdb derives one entry per CDR3 protein from the 5' RACE reads, leaving out DNA. The sample has approximately 200,000 distinct CDR3 sequences. The authors isolated total RNA from whole blood without sorting T cells. The CDR3 runs 12 residues. Germline CDR1 and CDR2: SEHNR and FQNEAQ (reference sequence). The sequenced sample consisted of blood. The V call is TRBV7-9, the J call TRBJ1-2. The receptor's source is a human donor with ulcerative colitis or Crohn's disease, or a healthy co-twin of an affected twin (not recorded which). CDR3 sequence reads: CASSFTEYGYTF. Filled out from reference TRBV7-9 and TRBJ1-2, the complete variable domain reads DTGVSQNPRHKITKRGQNVTFRCDPISEHNRLYWYRQTLGQGPEFLTYFQNEAQLEKSRLLSDRFSAERPKGSFSTLEIQRTEQGDSAMYLCASSFTEYGYTFGSGTRLTVV.